The sequence of this T cell receptor (beta chain) was determined in a study of shared clonotypes between healthy human individuals. About the research overall: A donor's plate count was three for CD4 naive and three for CD4 memory; CD8 naive had two and CD8 memory one.

The CDR3 has 14 amino acids. Per the germline V gene, CDR1 is LGHNA and CDR2 is YSLEER. The germline V and J ends were trimmed by 0 bases and 6 bases, with 10 bases remaining between them. About this clone: The same CDR3 can be traced to other DNA sequences in this sample.

Clones were sequenced by immunoSEQ multiplex PCR, and TCRdb holds only the in-frame ones, with some missing. The table includes some 1 million clones, around four fifths detected once. Sequencing was carried out using memory CD4+ T cells sorted from blood. Subset noted: CD45RA-negative fraction. The source is a young man in good health. The chain has TRBV4-3 and TRBJ2-3, with D perhaps TRBD1 or TRBD2 (5 bases each). Written as DNA, the CDR3 is TGCGCCAGCAGCCAAGACCGGGGCAAGGATACGCAGTATTTT. This codes for CASSQDRGKDTQYF.